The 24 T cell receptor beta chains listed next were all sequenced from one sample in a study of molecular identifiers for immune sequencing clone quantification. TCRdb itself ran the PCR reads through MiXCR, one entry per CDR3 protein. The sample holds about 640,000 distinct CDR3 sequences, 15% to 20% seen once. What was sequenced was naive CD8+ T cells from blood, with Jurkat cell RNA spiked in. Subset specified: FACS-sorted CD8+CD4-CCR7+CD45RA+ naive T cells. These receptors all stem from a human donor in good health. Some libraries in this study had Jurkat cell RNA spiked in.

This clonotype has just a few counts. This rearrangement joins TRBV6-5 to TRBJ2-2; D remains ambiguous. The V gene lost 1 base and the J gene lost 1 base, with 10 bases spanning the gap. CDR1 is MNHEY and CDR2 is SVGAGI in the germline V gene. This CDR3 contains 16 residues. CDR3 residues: CASSYFTTGNTGELFF. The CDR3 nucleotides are TGTGCCAGCAGTTACTTTACCACCGGGAACACCGGGGAGCTGTTTTTT.

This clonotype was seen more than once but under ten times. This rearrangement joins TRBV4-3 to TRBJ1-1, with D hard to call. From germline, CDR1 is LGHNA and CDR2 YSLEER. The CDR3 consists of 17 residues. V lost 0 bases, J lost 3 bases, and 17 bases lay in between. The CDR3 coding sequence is TGCGCCAGCAGCCAAGATCGCGGACCCAGCGGGGACACTGAAGCTTTCTTT. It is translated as CASSQDRGPSGDTEAFF.

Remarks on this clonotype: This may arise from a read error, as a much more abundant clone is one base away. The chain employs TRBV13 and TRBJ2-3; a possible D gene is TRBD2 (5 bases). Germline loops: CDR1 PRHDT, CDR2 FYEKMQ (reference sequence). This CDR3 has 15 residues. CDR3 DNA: TGTGCCAGCAGCCCCCGGATGGGCGGGCCAGATTCGCAGTATTTT. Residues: CASSPRMGGPDSQYF. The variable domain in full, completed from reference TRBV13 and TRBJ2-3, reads AAGVIQSPRHLIKEKRETATLKCYPIPRHDTVYWYQQGPGQDPQFLISFYEKMQSDKGSIPDRFSAQQFSDYHSELNMSSLELGDSALYFCASSPRMGGPDSQYFGPGTRLTVL.

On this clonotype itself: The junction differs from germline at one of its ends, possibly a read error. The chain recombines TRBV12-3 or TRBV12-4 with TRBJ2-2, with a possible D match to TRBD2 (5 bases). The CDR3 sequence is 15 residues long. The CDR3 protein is CASSSGSHAAGELVF. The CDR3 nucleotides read TGTGCCAGCAGTTCGGGCAGCCATGCTGCCGGGGAGCTGGTTTTT.

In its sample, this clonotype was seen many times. The CDR3: CASSLEWGGGDTQYF. CDR3 sequence (DNA): TGTGCCAGCAGCTTAGAATGGGGGGGCGGTGATACGCAGTATTTT. The rearrangement joins TRBV11-2 to TRBJ2-3; D possibly corresponds to TRBD2 (7 bases). Trimming took off 0 bases at V and 6 bases at J, with 13 bases between the two ends. The length of the CDR3 is 15 residues. Germline V lookup: CDR1 SGHAT, CDR2 FQNNGV. Drawing the rest from reference TRBV11-2 and TRBJ2-3, the complete variable domain is EAGVAQSPRYKIIEKRQSVAFWCNPISGHATLYWYQQILGQGPKLLIQFQNNGVVDDSQLPKDRFSAERLKGVDSTLKIQPAKLEDSAVYLCASSLEWGGGDTQYFGPGTRLTVL.

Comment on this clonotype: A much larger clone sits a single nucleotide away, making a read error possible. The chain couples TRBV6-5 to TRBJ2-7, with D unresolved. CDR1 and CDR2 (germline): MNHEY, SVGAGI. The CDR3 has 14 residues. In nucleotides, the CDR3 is TGTGCCAGCGGTTATCAGGCCAGTCTCTACGAGCAGTACTTC. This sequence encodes CASGYQASLYEQYF.

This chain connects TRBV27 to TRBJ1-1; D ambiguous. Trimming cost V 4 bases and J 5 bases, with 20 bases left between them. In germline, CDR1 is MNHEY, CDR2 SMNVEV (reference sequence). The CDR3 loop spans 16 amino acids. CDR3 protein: CASSSSPPDPKTEAFF. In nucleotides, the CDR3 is TGTGCCAGCAGTTCCAGCCCCCCAGACCCGAAGACTGAAGCTTTCTTT.

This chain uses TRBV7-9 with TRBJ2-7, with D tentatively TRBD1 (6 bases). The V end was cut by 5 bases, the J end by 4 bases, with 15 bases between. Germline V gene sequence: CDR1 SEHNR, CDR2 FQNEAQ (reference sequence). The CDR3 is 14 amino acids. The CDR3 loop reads CASSGRDNIYEQYF. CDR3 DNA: TGTGCCAGCAGCGGACGGGACAATATTTACGAGCAGTACTTC. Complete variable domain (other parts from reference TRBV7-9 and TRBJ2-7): DTGVSQNPRHKITKRGQNVTFRCDPISEHNRLYWYRQTLGQGPEFLTYFQNEAQLEKSRLLSDRFSAERPKGSFSTLEIQRTEQGDSAMYLCASSGRDNIYEQYFGPGTRLTVT.

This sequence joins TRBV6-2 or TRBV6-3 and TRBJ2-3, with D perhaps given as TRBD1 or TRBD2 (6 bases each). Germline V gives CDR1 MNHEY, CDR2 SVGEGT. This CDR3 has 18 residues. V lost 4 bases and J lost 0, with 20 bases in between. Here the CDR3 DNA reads TGTGCCAGCAGTTGGCTTCCGGGACGGGGGCCTAGCACAGATACGCAGTATTTT. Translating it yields CASSWLPGRGPSTDTQYF.

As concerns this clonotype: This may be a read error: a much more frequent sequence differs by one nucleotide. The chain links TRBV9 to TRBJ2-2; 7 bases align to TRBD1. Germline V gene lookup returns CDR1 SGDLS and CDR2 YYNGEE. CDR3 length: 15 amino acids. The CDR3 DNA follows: TGTGCCAGCAGCGAACAGGGGCCTAGCACCGGGGAGCCGTTTTTT. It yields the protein CASSEQGPSTGEPFF.

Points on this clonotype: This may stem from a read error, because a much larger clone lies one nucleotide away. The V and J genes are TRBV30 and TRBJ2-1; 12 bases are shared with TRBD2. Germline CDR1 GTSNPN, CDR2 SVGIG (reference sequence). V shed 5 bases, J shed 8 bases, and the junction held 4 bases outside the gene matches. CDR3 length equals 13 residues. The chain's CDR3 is CAWASGGADEQFF. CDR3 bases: TGTGCCTGGGCTAGCGGGGGGGCCGATGAGCAGTTCTTC.

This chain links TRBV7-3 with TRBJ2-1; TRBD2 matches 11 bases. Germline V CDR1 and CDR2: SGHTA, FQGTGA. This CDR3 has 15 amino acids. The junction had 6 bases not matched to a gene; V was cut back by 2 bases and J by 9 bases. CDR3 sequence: CASSLLAGGGGEQFF. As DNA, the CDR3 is TGTGCCAGCAGCTTACTAGCGGGAGGAGGCGGTGAGCAGTTCTTC.

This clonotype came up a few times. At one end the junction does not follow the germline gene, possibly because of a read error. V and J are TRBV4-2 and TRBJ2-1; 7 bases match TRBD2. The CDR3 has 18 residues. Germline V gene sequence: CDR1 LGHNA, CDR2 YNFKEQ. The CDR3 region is CASRQVYGLPLGGNEQFF. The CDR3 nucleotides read TGTGCCAGCAGGCAAGTGTACGGGCTCCCCCTCGGGGGGAATGAGCAGTTCTTC.

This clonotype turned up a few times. CDR3 nucleotide sequence: TGTGCCAGCAGCTTAGAGGGGACGGCGGGGACGATCTCCTACAATGAGCAGTTCTTC. It translates to CASSLEGTAGTISYNEQFF. The V and J genes are TRBV7-6 and TRBJ2-1, with D perhaps TRBD2 (6 bases). CDR1 is SGHVS, CDR2 FNYEAQ, per germline. Trimming stripped 1 base from V and 0 bases from J, with 19 bases between. The CDR3 has 19 amino acids.

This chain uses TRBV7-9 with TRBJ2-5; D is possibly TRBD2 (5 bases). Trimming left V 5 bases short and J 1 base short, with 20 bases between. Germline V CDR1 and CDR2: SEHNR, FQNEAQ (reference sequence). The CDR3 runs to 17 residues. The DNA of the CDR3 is TGTGCCAGCAGCATCCCGGGGATCTATTCATCCCAAGAGACCCAGTACTTC. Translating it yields CASSIPGIYSSQETQYF.

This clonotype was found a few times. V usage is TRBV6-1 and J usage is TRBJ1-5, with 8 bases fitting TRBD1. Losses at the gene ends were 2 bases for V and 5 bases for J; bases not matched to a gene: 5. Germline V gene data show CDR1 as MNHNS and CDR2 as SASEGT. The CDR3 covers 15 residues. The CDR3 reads CASSEWTGWDQPQHF. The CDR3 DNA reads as TGTGCCAGCAGTGAATGGACAGGGTGGGATCAGCCCCAGCATTTT.

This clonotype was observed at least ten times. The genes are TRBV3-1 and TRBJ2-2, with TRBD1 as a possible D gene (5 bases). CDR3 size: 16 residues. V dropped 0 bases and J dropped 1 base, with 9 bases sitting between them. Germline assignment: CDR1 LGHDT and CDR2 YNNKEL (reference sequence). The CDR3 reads CASSQEGRLNTGELFF. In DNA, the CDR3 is TGTGCCAGCAGCCAAGAGGGGCGCTTGAACACCGGGGAGCTGTTTTTT.

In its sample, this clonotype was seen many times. The CDR3 sequence: CASSLTHNSNQPQHF. CDR3 bases: TGTGCCAGCAGCTTGACACATAATAGCAATCAGCCCCAGCATTTT. V is TRBV5-6 and J is TRBJ1-5; D unresolved. The V end was cut by 1 base, the J end by 0 bases, with 8 bases between. Germline V gene lookup returns CDR1 SGHDT and CDR2 YYEEEE. The CDR3 extends over 15 amino acids.

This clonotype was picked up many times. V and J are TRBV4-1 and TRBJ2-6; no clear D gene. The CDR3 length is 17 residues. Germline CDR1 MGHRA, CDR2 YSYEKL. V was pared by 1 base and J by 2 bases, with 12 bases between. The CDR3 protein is CASSQGVEFTGANVLTF. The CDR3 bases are TGCGCCAGCAGCCAAGGCGTGGAGTTTACTGGGGCCAACGTCCTGACTTTC.

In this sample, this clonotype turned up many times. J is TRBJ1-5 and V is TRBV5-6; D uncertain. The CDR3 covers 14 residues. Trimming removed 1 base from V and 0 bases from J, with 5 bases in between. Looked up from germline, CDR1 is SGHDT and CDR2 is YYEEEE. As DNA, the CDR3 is TGTGCCAGCAGCTTGTTCATTAGCAATCAGCCCCAGCATTTT. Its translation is CASSLFISNQPQHF.

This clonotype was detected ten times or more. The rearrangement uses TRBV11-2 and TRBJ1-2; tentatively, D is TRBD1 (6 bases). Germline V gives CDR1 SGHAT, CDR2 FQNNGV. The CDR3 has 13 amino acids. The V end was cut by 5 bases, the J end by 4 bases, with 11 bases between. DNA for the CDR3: TGTGCCAGCAGCGCAGACAGGCGCTATGGCTACACCTTC. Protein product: CASSADRRYGYTF.

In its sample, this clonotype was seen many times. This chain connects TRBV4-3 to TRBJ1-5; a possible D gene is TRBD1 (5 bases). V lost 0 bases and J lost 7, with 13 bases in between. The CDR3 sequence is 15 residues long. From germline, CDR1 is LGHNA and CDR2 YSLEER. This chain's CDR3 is CASSQDGRGGQPQHF. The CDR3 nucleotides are TGCGCCAGCAGCCAAGATGGGAGGGGAGGGCAGCCCCAGCATTTT.

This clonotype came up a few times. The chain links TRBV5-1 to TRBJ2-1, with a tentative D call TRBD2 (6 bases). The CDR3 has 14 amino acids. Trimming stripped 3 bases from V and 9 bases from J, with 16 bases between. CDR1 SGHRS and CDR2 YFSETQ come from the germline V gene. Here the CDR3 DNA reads TGCGCCAGCAGCTGGAGGGCCGCTCAGGGTGAGCAGTTCTTC. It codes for CASSWRAAQGEQFF.

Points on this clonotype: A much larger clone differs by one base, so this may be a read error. CDR3 amino acids: CASTPGVMNGQFF. The DNA for the CDR3 is TGTGCCAGCACCCCCGGGGTTATGAATGGGCAGTTCTTC. J is TRBJ2-1 and V is TRBV7-2; TRBD2 might be the D (5 bases). The CDR3 has 13 residues. The V gene's germline CDR1 is SGHTA and CDR2 FQGNSA.